Each of the 24 T cell receptor beta chains below was sequenced from the same sample in a study of T cell clonality in common variable immunodeficiency. The protocol was immunoSEQ multiplex PCR, while the TCRdb copy is restricted to in-frame clones and leaves out a portion. The sample presents under 50,000 clones, none singletons. Material for sequencing was peripheral blood mononuclear cells. The source is a person between 18 and 69 years old in good health.

This clone was observed many times. The CDR3 is cut off 3 residues early in the read; its end comes from the germline J gene. The chain has TRBV6-2 or TRBV6-3 and TRBJ2-7; 9 nucleotides line up with TRBD2. CDR3 length equals 16 residues. Germline CDR1 reads MNHEY; CDR2 reads SVGEGT. V lost 2 bases to trimming and J lost 6 bases; unmatched junction nucleotides: 11. CDR3 DNA (partial): TGTGCCAGCAGTTACACGACTAGCGGAGTCCCCCTCGAG. Its protein is CASSYTTSGVPLE. The entire CDR3 protein reads CASSYTTSGVPLEQYF.

This clone was seen ten or more times. The observed sequence ends 3 residues before the CDR3 terminus, with the missing tail filled in from the germline J gene. V gene TRBV18 combines with J gene TRBJ2-5, with D possibly TRBD1 on 6 matching bases. Germline assignment: CDR1 KGHSH and CDR2 LQKENI. V was clipped by 3 bases and J by 5 bases, with 28 bases between them. The CDR3 runs to 19 residues. The CDR3 here is CASSPWAQGIRKGKETQYF. The covered CDR3 bases are TGTGCCAGCTCACCCTGGGCACAGGGAATTCGTAAGGGGAAGGAGACC.

This clone was recorded at least ten times. The read terminates 3 residues ahead of where the CDR3 ends, so the germline J gene completes it. The chain couples TRBV7-6 to TRBJ2-1, with 12 positions matching TRBD2. There are 15 residues in the CDR3. Germline lookup yields CDR1 SGHVS and CDR2 FNYEAQ. The junction had 4 bases not matched to a gene; V was cut back by 1 base and J by 9 bases. The CDR3 is CASSLGGGLAGEQFF. The CDR3 DNA, read in part, is TGTGCCAGCAGCTTAGGGGGGGGACTAGCGGGTGAG.

This clone was recorded many times. The read halts 3 residues ahead of the CDR3 end, with the missing end drawn from the germline J gene. The chain carries TRBV19 and TRBJ1-5; D gene uncertain. The CDR3 runs 17 residues. Trimming left V 0 bases short and J 7 bases short, with 19 bases between. Germline CDR1 is LNHDA and CDR2 is SQIVND (reference sequence). The CDR3 DNA, read in part, is TGTGCCAGTAGTATAGATTCCCCCCGCGGCAGTCCCCAGCCC. Translating it yields CASSIDSPRGSPQP. The whole CDR3 is CASSIDSPRGSPQPQHF. Together with reference TRBV19 and TRBJ1-5, the CDR3 gives the full variable domain: DGGITQSPKYLFRKEGQNVTLSCEQNLNHDAMYWYRQDPGQGLRLIYYSQIVNDFQKGDIAEGYSVSREKKESFPLTVTSAQKNPTAFYLCASSIDSPRGSPQPQHFGDGTRLSIL.

The sample holds many counts of this clone. Coverage ceases 3 residues before the CDR3 finishes, and the germline J gene fills in the end. The genes are TRBV28 and TRBJ1-2; no firm D call. CDR1 MDHEN and CDR2 SYDVKM come from the germline V gene. Trimming removed 5 bases at V and 4 bases at J, with 11 bases between. CDR3 length: 13 residues. The CDR3 is CASSIIGGYGYTF. CDR3 DNA, as far as it was read: TGTGCCAGCAGTATCATAGGCGGCTATGGC.

This clone was picked up a small number of times. The observed sequence ends 3 residues before the CDR3 terminus, with the missing tail filled in from the germline J gene. The chain combines TRBV10-2 with TRBJ1-2; D is perhaps TRBD1 (5 bases). V shed 0 bases and J shed 6 bases, with 11 bases lying between them. This CDR3 contains 14 residues. Germline V CDR1 and CDR2: WSHSY, SAAADI. CDR3: CASSESAGWHGYTF. The part of the CDR3 DNA that was read is TGCGCCAGCAGTGAGTCTGCAGGGTGGCATGGC.

This clone appeared many times. The missing CDR3 end, 3 residues past where the read stops, is filled in from the germline J gene. The chain links TRBV4-2 to TRBJ1-4; D unclear. V lost 0 bases and J 7 bases, leaving 15 bases between the germline ends. The germline V gene has CDR1 LGHNA and CDR2 YNFKEQ. This CDR3 is 16 amino acids long. The CDR3 sequence: CASSQDAGSGVEKLFF. The sequenced part of the CDR3 DNA is TGTGCCAGCAGCCAAGATGCGGGGAGTGGCGTTGAAAAA.

This clone came up many times. The read comes to an end 3 residues before the CDR3 does, leaving the germline J gene to fill in the end. The chain combines TRBV5-6 with TRBJ1-6; D is unclear. V lost 1 base and J 8 bases, leaving 7 bases between the germline ends. CDR1 and CDR2 from the germline V gene are SGHDT and YYEEEE. CDR3 length equals 13 residues. The part of the CDR3 DNA that was read is TGTGCCAGCAGCTTGCCGGCGGATTCACCC. This gives the protein CASSLPADSP. The complete CDR3 sequence is CASSLPADSPLHF.

The CDR3 loop is CASSLAGGRPLETQYF. The CDR3 DNA, read in part, is TGTGCCAGCAGCTTAGCAGGGGGCAGACCACTAGAGACC. The V call is TRBV7-2, the J call TRBJ2-5, with 7 bases that match TRBD1. The sequence runs out 3 residues before the end of the CDR3; the remainder is reconstructed from the germline J gene. The ends lost 0 bases at V and 4 bases at J; junction bases unmatched: 8. Germline loops: CDR1 SGHTA, CDR2 FQGNSA. The CDR3 loop spans 16 amino acids.

There are many counts of this clone. The read comes to an end 3 residues before the CDR3 does, leaving the germline J gene to fill in the end. V gene TRBV4-2 combines with J gene TRBJ2-7, with TRBD1 as a possible D gene (6 bases). This CDR3 has 17 amino acids. Germline CDR1 LGHNA, CDR2 YNFKEQ. V was clipped by 1 base and J by 0 bases, with 16 bases between them. CDR3: CASSQAPAGQLSYEQYF. The sequenced CDR3 bases are TGTGCCAGCAGCCAAGCCCCCGCCGGACAGCTCTCCTACGAG.

This clone was observed many times. The CDR3 end falls 3 residues outside the read, so it is completed with the germline J gene. This sequence joins TRBV18 and TRBJ2-2, with 9 bases fitting TRBD1. This CDR3 has 14 amino acids. Per germline, CDR1 KGHSH and CDR2 LQKENI. This CDR3 reads CASSPPTGQGLLFF. CDR3 DNA, as far as it was read: TGTGCCAGCTCACCACCTACGGGACAGGGTTTG.

This clone came up many times. The CDR3 is cut off 3 residues early in the read; its end comes from the germline J gene. This chain connects TRBV5-5 to TRBJ2-5, with TRBD1 as a possible D gene (6 bases). This CDR3 contains 13 residues. Trimming took off 2 bases at V and 5 bases at J, with 10 bases between the two ends. Germline lookup yields CDR1 SGHKS and CDR2 YYEKEE (reference sequence). CDR3 DNA (partial): TGTGCCAGCAGCTTTAACAGGGAGGAGACC. It encodes CASSFNREET. The complete CDR3 reads CASSFNREETQYF.

This clone was seen at least ten times. The sequenced fragment ends 3 residues before the CDR3 boundary, so the rest is inferred from the germline J gene. This rearrangement joins TRBV20-1 to TRBJ1-1; D is unclear. Germline CDR1 reads DFQATT; CDR2 reads SNEGSKA (reference sequence). Trimming shortened V by 3 bases and J by 4 bases, and 15 bases separated the two germline ends. This CDR3 comprises 14 residues. CDR3 bases read: TGCAGTGCTAGTCTAAGGGTGAGCATCACTGAA. Its translation: CSASLRVSITE. Given in full, the CDR3 is CSASLRVSITEAFF.

Ten or more counts support this clone. The DNA ends 3 residues before the CDR3 does, and the rest of the CDR3 is filled in from the germline J gene. This rearrangement joins TRBV6-2 or TRBV6-3 to TRBJ2-7, with TRBD2 matching 8 bases. CDR1 MNHEY and CDR2 SVGEGT come from the germline V gene. V dropped 2 bases and J dropped 2; count of bases not matched to a gene: 5. This CDR3 has 15 residues. CDR3 protein: CASSYPAGGPYEQYF. CDR3 DNA, as far as it was read: TGTGCCAGCAGTTACCCCGCGGGAGGACCCTACGAG.

Ten or more counts support this clone. The read ends 3 residues shy of where the CDR3 ends; the end is completed using the germline J gene. This chain uses TRBV19 with TRBJ2-7; 7 bases are shared with TRBD1. V trimming: 1 base; J trimming: 3 bases; junction bases outside the gene matches: 3. Germline CDR1 LNHDA, CDR2 SQIVND (reference sequence). The CDR3 has 14 residues. CDR3 DNA, as far as it was read: TGTGCCAGTAGTATAGGACAGGGACGCTACGAG. Protein sequence: CASSIGQGRYE. The CDR3 as a whole reads CASSIGQGRYEQYF.

This clone was found many times. CDR3 DNA, as far as it was read: TGTGCCAGCAGTGATGGGACTAGCGGGTACAATGAG. Protein: CASSDGTSGYNE. From start to end, the CDR3 is CASSDGTSGYNEQFF. The chain employs TRBV6-4 and TRBJ2-1; 12 positions agree with TRBD2. The DNA ends 3 residues before the CDR3 does, and the rest of the CDR3 is filled in from the germline J gene. The ends lost 3 bases at V and 4 bases at J; junction bases unmatched: 1. The CDR3 sequence is 15 residues long. Germline-derived CDR1 and CDR2 are MRHNA and SNTAGT.

This clone was counted ten times or more. The CDR3 is cut off 3 residues early in the read; its end comes from the germline J gene. The gene calls are TRBV13 and TRBJ2-1; D gene unclear. There are 14 residues in the CDR3. Germline V gene lookup returns CDR1 PRHDT and CDR2 FYEKMQ (reference sequence). The V end lost 1 base, the J end lost 4 bases, and 8 bases lay between the germline ends. The CDR3 DNA, read in part, is TGTGCCAGCAGCTTAGAATTCGGGTACAATGAG. It encodes CASSLEFGYNE. The whole CDR3 reads CASSLEFGYNEQFF. Filled out from reference TRBV13 and TRBJ2-1, the complete variable domain reads AAGVIQSPRHLIKEKRETATLKCYPIPRHDTVYWYQQGPGQDPQFLISFYEKMQSDKGSIPDRFSAQQFSDYHSELNMSSLELGDSALYFCASSLEFGYNEQFFGPGTRLTVL.

This clone was recorded at least ten times. The CDR3 end falls 3 residues outside the read, so it is completed with the germline J gene. J is TRBJ2-7 and V is TRBV4-1; possibly TRBD1 for D (5 bases). The CDR3 is 15 residues long. Trimming removed 1 base at V and 6 bases at J, with 16 bases between. The germline CDR1 and CDR2 sequences are MGHRA and YSYEKL. The covered CDR3 bases are TGCGCCAGCAGCCAAGTAACAGGTTCCCCCTGCGAG. Its protein is CASSQVTGSPCE. The CDR3 reads in full as CASSQVTGSPCEQYF.

This clone was seen at least ten times. Here the CDR3 reads CASSTSVNEQFF. The sequenced part of the CDR3 DNA is TGTGCCAGCAGCACGAGCGTTAATGAG. This chain connects TRBV11-2 to TRBJ2-1; no firm D call. Sequencing ends 3 residues short of the CDR3 end; the germline J gene provides the rest. The CDR3 consists of 12 residues. Germline loops: CDR1 SGHAT, CDR2 FQNNGV. Trimming cost V 5 bases and J 7 bases, with 9 bases left between them.

This clone was counted ten times or more. The observed sequence ends 3 residues before the CDR3 terminus, with the missing tail filled in from the germline J gene. The J gene is TRBJ2-7, the V gene TRBV20-1; TRBD2 matches 10 bases. This CDR3 is 15 amino acids long. Trimming removed 0 bases from V and 6 bases from J; junction bases left unmatched: 8. Germline V CDR1 and CDR2: DFQATT, SNEGSKA (reference sequence). CDR3 sequence reads: CSARDSVLAGVEQYF. The sequenced CDR3 bases are TGCAGTGCTAGAGATTCGGTCCTAGCGGGAGTCGAG.

This clone was seen ten or more times. The CDR3 end lies 3 residues beyond the end of the read and is filled in from the germline J gene. This chain uses TRBV20-1 with TRBJ2-5; 7 nucleotides line up with TRBD1. CDR1 and CDR2 from the germline V gene are DFQATT and SNEGSKA (reference sequence). The CDR3 runs 14 residues. The V gene end was trimmed by 0 bases and the J gene end by 2 bases; junction bases not matched to a gene: 3. CDR3: CSAREDRAQETQYF. The part of the CDR3 DNA that was read is TGCAGTGCTAGAGAAGACAGGGCGCAAGAGACC.

This clone was detected many times. The CDR3 sequence: CASSLTGTEETQYF. Incomplete CDR3 DNA: TGTGCCAGCAGCCTAACCGGGACAGAAGAGACC. The chain has TRBV5-4 and TRBJ2-5, with 7 bases that match TRBD1. The read terminates 3 residues before the CDR3 end, so the remaining end is supplied by the germline J gene. The CDR3 is 14 residues long. In germline, CDR1 is SGHNT, CDR2 YYREEE (reference sequence). V lost 4 bases and J lost 3; bases outside the gene matches: 6.

There are many counts of this clone. The CDR3 region is CASRTIAGGYNEQFF. The sequenced CDR3 bases are TGTGCCAGTAGAACTATAGCGGGGGGTTACAATGAG. The chain combines TRBV19 with TRBJ2-1, with 10 bases that match TRBD2. The DNA ends 3 residues before the CDR3 does, and the rest of the CDR3 is filled in from the germline J gene. V was clipped by 6 bases and J by 4 bases; unmatched bases: 6. The CDR3 consists of 15 residues. The germline CDR1 and CDR2 sequences are LNHDA and SQIVND (reference sequence).

This clone was recorded many times. The read ends 3 residues before the CDR3 terminus; that terminus is restored from the germline J gene. The chain employs TRBV19 and TRBJ2-1; 11 bases are a match to TRBD2. The CDR3 length is 16 residues. J was trimmed by 2 bases and V by 2 bases; bases with no gene match: 2. Per the germline V gene, CDR1 is LNHDA and CDR2 is SQIVND (reference sequence). CDR3 amino acids: CASSIIAGGPYNEQFF. Incomplete CDR3 DNA: TGTGCCAGTAGTATAATAGCGGGAGGGCCCTACAATGAG.